This T cell receptor beta chain was observed in a study of T cell changes during pregnancy in multiple sclerosis (dated by TCRdb to about 2019). Describing the broader study: Changes in the T cell repertoire over the course of pregnancy were examined in this study in women with multiple sclerosis.

Libraries came from the immunoSEQ multiplex PCR assay. Held by TCRdb, this immuneACCESS table contains in-frame sequences only and omits some clones. Under half of the omission traces to an unresolved V gene where checked; the cause of the rest is unknown. The sample records 56,000 or so clones, about 89% of which are singletons. The top ten hold less than 2% of the sample. Its CDR3 holds 14 amino acids, cysteine through phenylalanine. The retained sequence is limited to the CDR3, 42 bases, with the frame set at the first base. Looking up the germline V gene (reference sequence) yields CDR1 SGHNT and CDR2 YYREEE. A distance of 15 bases separates the germline ends of V and J, which lose 4 bases and 5 bases respectively. Points on this clone: No cognate antigen has been identified for it. Base qualities are not at hand, and no much larger clone is one base apart.

This sequence originates from a female donor with multiple sclerosis, enrolled in a pregnancy study. The sample here was peripheral blood, taken after pregnancy. The sequence joins TRBV5-4 to TRBJ1-2; the D region possibly corresponds to TRBD1 (5 bases align). The CDR3 amino acid sequence is: CASSPGTRRYGYTF. The sequenced DNA: TGTGCCAGCAGCCCTGGGACTCGCCGGTATGGCTACACCTTC.